This T cell receptor (beta chain) came from a study of T cells in Graves' hyperthyroidism and ophthalmopathy (dated by TCRdb to the late 2010s). About the full investigation: Peripheral blood samples were taken at initial diagnosis, before any treatment was given. Prospective prediction of ophthalmopathy was tested in an independent validation cohort of approximately 19 hyperthyroidism patients and roughly 16 patients who later progressed to ophthalmopathy. To identify distinguishing TCR V-J signatures, a discovery cohort of around 100 patients was used, comprising some 43 with Graves' ophthalmopathy and around 57 with stable Graves' hyperthyroidism. The study also compared thyroid tissue and blood T-cell repertoires from 5 to 7 Graves' hyperthyroidism patients. For training and testing, the 100 or so patients in the discovery cohort were randomly divided in a 7:3 ratio. TCR Vbeta CDR3 sequencing of roughly 140 peripheral blood samples (roughly 41 ophthalmopathy, approximately 80 hyperthyroidism and some 17 progressor patients) is reported in the paper. After blood sampling, hyperthyroidism patients were treated with methimazole at a starting dose of 30 mg daily, and ophthalmopathy patients were treated with high-dose intravenous methylprednisolone. The research as a whole found: A model built on a 13 V-J signature distinguished ophthalmopathy from stable hyperthyroidism, reaching around 88% sensitivity and under 84% specificity in cross-validation and 80%/75% in testing. Sample size was not statistically predetermined, and blinding of investigators to group allocation was not performed. In validation, the model predicted progression to ophthalmopathy a median of roughly 6.5 months before onset, with 70% to 71% sensitivity and about 72% specificity. Most expanded thyroid clonotypes (frequency above 0.001) were also detected in blood, a finding suggesting that blood repertoires may reflect thyroid immune responses.

Amplification of TCR beta CDR3 regions was carried out from RNA transcripts. The first round of RT-PCR for the TCR CDR3 was performed with the HTBI primer set and the Qiagen OneStep RT-PCR kit. Libraries were constructed in a second round of multiplex PCR, after which size selection and purification were performed. Sequencing of the libraries was done on an Illumina HiSeq2000 using paired-end 100 bp reads. The study's processing was this. SOAPnuke was used to process the raw data, throwing out any read that contained adapters or uncalled bases, had a mean Phred below 15, or lacked an exact constant-primer or identifier match. COPE v1.2.5 was used to merge high-quality paired reads, and clonotypes were defined as unique nucleotide sequences. Clonotypes were aligned to IMGT TRBV, TRBD and TRBJ reference segments using MiTCR v1.1. The analysis was restricted to V-J combinations with a frequency above 0.0001, which together covered around 99% of the repertoires. A TCS score was defined as the ratio of F50 (clonal expansion) to E x V (chaos), with BLOSUM62-based TCRdist applied between CDR3 peptides within each V-J. Welch's t-statistics and random forest reduced fewer than 550 V-J features to 13, which were used in a naive Bayes classifier (R e1071). The raw public data were reprocessed by TCRdb itself: fastp quality trimming at Q25, MiXCR clonotype calling, in-frame beta chains only. Rows merge per CDR3 protein into single entries with the most common DNA and genes. The V and J calls follow TCRdb's processing rather than the paper's. For this sample the table gives under 350,000 distinct CDR3 sequences, of which 18% were detected only once. Approximately 49% of the sample is taken by the ten largest.

Stable Graves' hyperthyroidism was defined as no progression to ophthalmopathy during 18 months of follow-up. Hyperthyroidism patients were aged 18 to 65 years and newly diagnosed, with disease duration of less than 2 months. Any patient with an uncontrolled infection, another autoimmune disease, pregnancy or lactation was excluded. Diagnoses were established on the basis of clinical symptoms, serum thyroxine and TRAb, thyroid ultrasound, and orbital computed tomography. Ficoll-Paque density gradient centrifugation was used to isolate PBMCs from 10 ml of fresh peripheral blood. Total RNA was extracted using Trizol reagent, and RNA quality was assessed on an Agilent 2100 Bioanalyzer. The CDR3 has 15 amino acids, counting the end cysteine and phenylalanine. This entry keeps only the CDR3 DNA: 45 bases, framed from base 1. Per the germline V gene, LGHNA is the CDR1 and YNFKEQ is the CDR2. From V the trimming removes 3 bases and from J it removes 0 bases, while the gene matches leave 3 bases of the junction unaccounted for.

As for this clonotype: It has no known antigen specificity. Base-call qualities are not available, and no considerably larger clone is one nucleotide away.

The sequenced sample was blood. Recombination linked TRBV4-2 to TRBJ2-3; 7 bases in the junction line up with TRBD2. The source is a woman aged 45-65 years with Graves' hyperthyroidism. Here the CDR3 is given as CASSQTGGSTDTQYF. The base sequence is TGTGCCAGCAGCCAGACGGGGGGAAGCACAGATACGCAGTATTTT.